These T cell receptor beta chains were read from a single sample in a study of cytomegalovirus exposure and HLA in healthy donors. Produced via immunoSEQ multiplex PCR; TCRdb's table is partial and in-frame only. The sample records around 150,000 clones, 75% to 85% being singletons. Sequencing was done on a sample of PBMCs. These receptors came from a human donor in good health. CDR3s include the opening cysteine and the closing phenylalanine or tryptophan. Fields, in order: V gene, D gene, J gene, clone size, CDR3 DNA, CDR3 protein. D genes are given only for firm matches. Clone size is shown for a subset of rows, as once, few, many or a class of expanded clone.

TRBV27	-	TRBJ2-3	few	TGTGCCAGCAGTGACTACAGCACAGATACGCAGTATTTT	CASSDYSTDTQYF
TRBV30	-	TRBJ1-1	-	TGTGCCTGGAGCCTAGACAGTCCGAACACTGAAGCTTTCTTT	CAWSLDSPNTEAFF
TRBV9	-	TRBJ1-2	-	TGTGCCAGCAGCGGGCAGGGTTTCGCTGGCTACACCTTC	CASSGQGFAGYTF
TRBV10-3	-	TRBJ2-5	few	TGTGCCATCAGTGGATCCGGGCGACAGATACAAGAGACCCAGTACTTC	CAISGSGRQIQETQYF
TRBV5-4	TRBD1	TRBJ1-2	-	TGTGCCAGCAGCTTGGGGACAGGACTTTTTAACTATGGCTACACCTTC	CASSLGTGLFNYGYTF
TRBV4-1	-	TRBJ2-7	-	TGCGCCAGCAGCCAAGATCGTTTTGGACAGTCCTACGAGCAGTACTTC	CASSQDRFGQSYEQYF
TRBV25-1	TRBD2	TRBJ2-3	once	TGTGCCAGCAATCCGGGACTAGCCTCCTACACAGATACGCAGTATTTT	CASNPGLASYTDTQYF
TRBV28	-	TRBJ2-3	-	TGTGCCAGCCTACATACGACAGACACAGATACGCAGTATTTT	CASLHTTDTDTQYF
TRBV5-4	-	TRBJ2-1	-	TGTGCCAGCGGAGTAGGGGGTGAGCAGTTCTTC	CASGVGGEQFF
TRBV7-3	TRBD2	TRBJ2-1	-	TGTGCCAGCAGCTTATATAGCGGGGGGGAGCAGTTCTTC	CASSLYSGGEQFF
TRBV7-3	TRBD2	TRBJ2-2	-	TGTGCCAGCAGCCCGAATGGACTAGCGGCTAACACCGGGGAGCTGTTTTTT	CASSPNGLAANTGELFF
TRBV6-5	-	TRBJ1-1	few	TGTGCCAGCTCCCCCAGAGGACAGAACACTGAAGCTTTCTTT	CASSPRGQNTEAFF
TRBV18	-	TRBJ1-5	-	TGTGCCAGCTCACCAACGCCAGGGGGCAATCAGCCCCAGCATTTT	CASSPTPGGNQPQHF
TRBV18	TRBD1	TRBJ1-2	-	TGTGCCAGCTCAAGTGGATCCAGGGGGAATGGCTACACCTTC	CASSSGSRGNGYTF
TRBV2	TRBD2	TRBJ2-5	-	TGTGCCAGGGATCTATGGCGGGGGGTCGAAGAGACCCAGTACTTC	CARDLWRGVEETQYF
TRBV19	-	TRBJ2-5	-	TGTGCCAGTAGTACTTCCCCCGAGGGAACCCAGTACTTC	CASSTSPEGTQYF
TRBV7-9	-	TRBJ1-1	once	TGTGCCAGCAGCCGAGAGGAGTCTGAAGCTTTCTTT	CASSREESEAFF
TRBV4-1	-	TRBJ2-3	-	TGCGCCAGCAGCCAAGATATTAGAGATACGCAGTATTTT	CASSQDIRDTQYF
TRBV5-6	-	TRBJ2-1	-	TGTGCCAGCAGCCGGGGAGCGGTAGGTGAGCAGTTCTTC	CASSRGAVGEQFF
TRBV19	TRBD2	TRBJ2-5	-	TGTGCCAGTAGTATTGTCGGGGGGATGGGGCAAGAGACCCAGTACTTC	CASSIVGGMGQETQYF
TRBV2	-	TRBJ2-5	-	TGTGCCAGCAGCGCTAAGACTAGTATCGGGACCCAGTACTTC	CASSAKTSIGTQYF
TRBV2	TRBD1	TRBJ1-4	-	TGTGCCAGCAGTGACCAGACAGGGGGCTATCGGTTTGGAAAACTGTTTTTT	CASSDQTGGYRFGKLFF
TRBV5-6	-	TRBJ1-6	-	TGTGCCAGCAGCTTGGGCGACAGATATAATTCACCCCTCCACTTT	CASSLGDRYNSPLHF
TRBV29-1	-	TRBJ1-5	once	TGCAGCGTGAGGGGGACGGGCAATCAGCCCCAGCATTTT	CSVRGTGNQPQHF
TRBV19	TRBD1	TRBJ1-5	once	TGTGCCAGTAGTGTGGCTGGGGACAGAAGCAATCAGCCCCAGCATTTT	CASSVAGDRSNQPQHF
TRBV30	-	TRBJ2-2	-	TGTGCCTGGAGCCTCGGTGGCGGGGAGCTGTTTTTT	CAWSLGGGELFF
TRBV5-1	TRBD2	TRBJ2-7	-	TGCGCCAGCAGCTTGGGGGGTAGCGGGATGTGTTACTTC	CASSLGGSGMCYF
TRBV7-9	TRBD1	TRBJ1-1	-	TGTGCCAGCAGCTTCATACCCACAGGGGCTGGGGGCACTGAAGCTTTCTTT	CASSFIPTGAGGTEAFF
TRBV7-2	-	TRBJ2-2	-	TGTGCCAGCAGCTTACCGACACAGAACCCCACCGGGGAACTGTTTTTT	CASSLPTQNPTGELFF
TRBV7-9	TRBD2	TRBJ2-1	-	TGTGCCAGCAGTACCATCAGCGGAACTAGCGGAGTCTACAATGAGCAGTTCTTC	CASSTISGTSGVYNEQFF
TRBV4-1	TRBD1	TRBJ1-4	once	TGCGCCAGCAGCCAAGAGCGACAGGGGGCAAGAGAAAAACTGTTTTTT	CASSQERQGAREKLFF
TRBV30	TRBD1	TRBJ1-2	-	TGTGCCTGGAGTGCGCCGGGGACAGGGGATTACTATGGCTACCCCTTC	CAWSAPGTGDYYGYPF
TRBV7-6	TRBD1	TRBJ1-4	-	TGTGCCAGCAGCTTAGTCCCGGGACAGGGGACCGCGAATGAAAAACTGTTTTTT	CASSLVPGQGTANEKLFF
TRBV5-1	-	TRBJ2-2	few	TGCGCCAGCAGCTTGGGAGGAGACAACACCGGGGAGCTGTTTTTT	CASSLGGDNTGELFF
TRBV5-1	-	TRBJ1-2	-	TGCGCCAGCAGCTTGTCGCCGAGCTATGGCTACACCTTC	CASSLSPSYGYTF
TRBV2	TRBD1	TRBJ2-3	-	TGTGCCAGCATTCCTCCTCTTGGGGACAGGAACCCTAGCACAGATACGCAGTATTTT	CASIPPLGDRNPSTDTQYF
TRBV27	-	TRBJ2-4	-	TGTGCCAGCAGATCTCTCTCTGGGTGGGCAGCCAAAAACATTCAGTACTTC	CASRSLSGWAAKNIQYF
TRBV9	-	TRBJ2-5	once	TGTGCCAGCAGCGCACGCTTCGGAGAGACCCAGTACTTC	CASSARFGETQYF
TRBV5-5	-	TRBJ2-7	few	TGTGCCAGCAGCTTGGCAACGGTTTTCTACGAGCAGTACTTC	CASSLATVFYEQYF
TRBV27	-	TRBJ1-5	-	TGTGCCAGCAGAAGAGGGCCTAATCAGCCCCAGCATTTT	CASRRGPNQPQHF
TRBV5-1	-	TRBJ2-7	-	TGCGCCAGTCGCCGATTGAGTGGGCGTGACGAGCAGTACTTC	CASRRLSGRDEQYF
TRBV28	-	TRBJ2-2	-	TGTGCCAGCATCCAGGGGGGAGGCGGAACCGGGGAGCTGTTTTTT	CASIQGGGGTGELFF
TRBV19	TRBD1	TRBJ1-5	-	TGTGCCAGTAATCATGACAGGGCATATAGCAATCAGCCCCAGCATTTT	CASNHDRAYSNQPQHF
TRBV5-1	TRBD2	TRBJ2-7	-	TGCGCCAGCAGCCTGGGAGGGCAGGGAGGGTCCTACGAGCAGTACTTC	CASSLGGQGGSYEQYF
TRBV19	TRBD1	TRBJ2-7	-	TGTGCCAGTAGTATGATCGGCGGACAGGGCTCCTACGAGCAGTACTTC	CASSMIGGQGSYEQYF
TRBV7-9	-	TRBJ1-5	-	TGTTCCAGCAGATCCGAGAATCAGCCCCAGCATTTT	CSSRSENQPQHF
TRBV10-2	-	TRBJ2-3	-	TGCGCCAGCAGTCAGCTAGCGACAAACACAGATACGCAGTATTTT	CASSQLATNTDTQYF
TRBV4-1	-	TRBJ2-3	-	TGCGCCAGCAGCCAAGGGCCAGATACGCAGTATTTT	CASSQGPDTQYF
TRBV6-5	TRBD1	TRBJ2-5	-	TGTGCCAGCAGCCTGGGACAGGGTAACCCAGAGACCCAGTACTTC	CASSLGQGNPETQYF
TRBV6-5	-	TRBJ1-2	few	TGTGCCAGCAGTACAGCGGGACGGAACTATGGCTACACCTTC	CASSTAGRNYGYTF
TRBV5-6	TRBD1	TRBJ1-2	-	TGTGCCAGCACCTCCCAAGGGGGCTCCTGGGGCTATGGCTACACCTTC	CASTSQGGSWGYGYTF
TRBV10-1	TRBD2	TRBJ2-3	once	TGCGCCAGCAGTCCAAGCGGGGCTCGCACAGATACGCAGTATTTT	CASSPSGARTDTQYF
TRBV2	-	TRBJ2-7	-	TGTGCCAGCGAATTTTTATATTACGGGGAGCAGTACTTC	CASEFLYYGEQYF
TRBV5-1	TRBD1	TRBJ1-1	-	TGCGCCAGCAGCCTTTTTGGGACAGGGACCATGAACACTGAAGCTTTCTTT	CASSLFGTGTMNTEAFF
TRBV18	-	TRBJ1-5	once	TGTGCCAGCTCACCATGGGGAACAGCGGCTAGCAATCAGCCCCAGCATTTT	CASSPWGTAASNQPQHF